The 15 T cell receptor beta chains below come from one sample, sequenced in a study of cytomegalovirus exposure and HLA in healthy donors. Clones were read by immunoSEQ multiplex PCR, and TCRdb kept only the in-frame ones, dropping some. The profile shows around 250,000 clones, less than 95% of them singletons. The specimen sequenced was PBMCs. These receptors originate from a woman aged 25 to 39 in good health and CMV-seronegative.

The V call is TRBV11-2, the J call TRBJ2-7, with D possibly TRBD1 on 5 matching bases. The CDR3 sequence is 14 residues long. Germline values: CDR1 SGHAT, CDR2 FQNNGV. The V and J ends lost 5 bases and 4 bases respectively, with 15 bases between them. The CDR3 sequence is CASSDTQTVYEQYF. The CDR3 coding sequence is TGTGCCAGCAGCGACACGCAGACAGTTTACGAGCAGTACTTC.

The chain couples TRBV18 to TRBJ2-3, with D hard to call. With 3 bases removed from V and 2 bases from J, the gap between germline ends came to 9 bases. This CDR3 is built from 14 residues. Per the germline V gene, CDR1 is KGHSH and CDR2 is LQKENI. In DNA, the CDR3 is TGTGCCAGCTCACCTCTGGGTTCCACAGATACGCAGTATTTT. Protein product: CASSPLGSTDTQYF. The full variable domain, rest sourced from reference TRBV18 and TRBJ2-3, is NAGVMQNPRHLVRRRGQEARLRCSPMKGHSHVYWYRQLPEEGLKFMVYLQKENIIDESGMPKERFSAEFPKEGPSILRIQQVVRGDSAAYFCASSPLGSTDTQYFGPGTRLTVL.

The chain carries TRBV29-1 and TRBJ2-7; the D gene is possibly TRBD2 (7 bases). Trimming shortened V by 3 bases and J by 7 bases, and 25 bases separated the two germline ends. The CDR3 runs to 16 residues. CDR1 is SQVTM and CDR2 is ANQGSEA in the germline V gene. The CDR3 is CSVEGGPGAAKQEQYF. The CDR3, as DNA: TGCAGCGTTGAGGGGGGGCCGGGGGCGGCAAAACAAGAGCAGTACTTC.

About this clone: Relative to the germline gene, one junction end is altered; a read error may explain this. The chain employs TRBV27 and TRBJ2-2; 11 bases are shared with TRBD2. The germline V gene has CDR1 MNHEY and CDR2 SMNVEV (reference sequence). The CDR3 extends over 18 amino acids. The CDR3 reads CASSLRLAGNANAGELFF. CDR3 nucleotide sequence: TGTGCCAGCAGCTTACGACTAGCGGGAAATGCGAACGCCGGGGAGCTGTTTTTT.

The gene calls are TRBV9 and TRBJ2-3; D is unclear. Germline CDR1 and CDR2: SGDLS and YYNGEE. There are 12 residues in the CDR3. V was trimmed by 5 bases and J by 4 bases, leaving 8 bases between them. The CDR3 is CASRDLPDTQYF. As DNA, the CDR3 is TGTGCCAGCAGAGACCTTCCAGATACGCAGTATTTT.

The chain employs TRBV28 and TRBJ2-7; TRBD1 is a possible D gene (6 bases). CDR1 is MDHEN and CDR2 is SYDVKM in the germline V gene. CDR3 length equals 15 residues. V was pared by 3 bases and J by 2 bases, with 14 bases between. CDR3 region: CASSLPDRRPYEQYF. CDR3 nucleotides: TGTGCCAGCAGTTTGCCAGACAGGCGTCCCTACGAGCAGTACTTC.

The V gene is TRBV7-3, the J gene TRBJ2-3; perhaps TRBD1 as D (6 bases). Germline-derived CDR1 and CDR2 are SGHTA and FQGTGA. The V end lost 1 base, the J end lost 6 bases, and 20 bases lay between the germline ends. The CDR3 spans 17 residues. The CDR3 region is CASSLNPGQLEGDTQYF. In DNA form, the CDR3 reads TGTGCCAGCAGCTTAAACCCCGGACAGTTAGAAGGGGATACGCAGTATTTT.

The J gene is TRBJ2-7, the V gene TRBV28; D possibly corresponds to TRBD1 (6 bases). Trimming took 5 bases from V and 4 from J, leaving 21 bases between them. This CDR3 is 16 amino acids long. The germline gives CDR1 MDHEN, CDR2 SYDVKM. Here the CDR3 reads CASSPLDSSYPYEQYF. CDR3 DNA sequence: TGTGCCAGCAGTCCGTTGGACAGTTCCTATCCTTACGAGCAGTACTTC.

The chain links TRBV18 to TRBJ1-1; 8 nucleotides align to TRBD1. The CDR3 totals 15 residues. V shed 4 bases, J shed 3 bases, and the junction held 7 bases outside the gene matches. Germline assignment: CDR1 KGHSH and CDR2 LQKENI. CDR3 DNA: TGTGCCAGCTCACTAACGGACAGGGTGGACACTGAAGCTTTCTTT. Translating gives CASSLTDRVDTEAFF.

J is TRBJ2-1 and V is TRBV11-3, with 11 bases fitting TRBD2. V was clipped by 1 base and J by 8 bases; unmatched bases: 7. Germline CDR1 reads SGHNT; CDR2 reads YENEEA. The CDR3 sequence is 16 residues long. CDR3: CASSLGGLAGLDEQFF. CDR3 sequence (DNA): TGTGCCAGCAGCTTAGGAGGACTAGCGGGTCTTGATGAGCAGTTCTTC.

The chain carries TRBV7-9 and TRBJ2-7; D is possibly TRBD2 (6 bases). This CDR3 contains 13 residues. CDR1 and CDR2 (germline): SEHNR, FQNEAQ (reference sequence). V was pared by 7 bases and J by 2 bases, with 12 bases between. CDR3 residues: CASTPPGAYEQYF. The CDR3 DNA reads TGTGCCAGCACCCCGCCGGGGGCCTACGAGCAGTACTTC.

This chain joins TRBV10-1 and TRBJ1-4; perhaps TRBD1 as D (6 bases). V gave up 3 bases and J gave up 5 bases, with 13 bases separating them. This CDR3 region has 15 residues. Germline V gene data show CDR1 as WNHNN and CDR2 as SYGVQD (reference sequence). The CDR3: CASSEGGRGNEKLFF. The CDR3 DNA reads as TGCGCCAGCAGTGAAGGGGGACGAGGAAATGAAAAACTGTTTTTT.

CDR3 in DNA: TGTGCCAGCAGTTTCGTACGGGAGCTTTCCTACAATGAGCAGTTCTTC. Amino acid sequence: CASSFVRELSYNEQFF. This sequence joins TRBV27 and TRBJ2-1; tentatively, D is TRBD2 (6 bases). Trimming removed 3 bases from V and 1 base from J, with 13 bases in between. The germline V gene has CDR1 MNHEY and CDR2 SMNVEV (reference sequence). This CDR3 comprises 16 residues.

The gene calls are TRBV6-5 and TRBJ1-5; 7 bases line up with TRBD1. The V and J ends lost 0 bases and 3 bases, in that order; junction bases with no gene match: 2. The CDR3 has 15 residues. Germline V gives CDR1 MNHEY, CDR2 SVGAGI. The CDR3 bases are TGTGCCAGCAGTTACTCCGGACAGGACAATCAGCCCCAGCATTTT. Translating gives CASSYSGQDNQPQHF.

This clone was observed a few times. V is TRBV28 and J is TRBJ2-7, with 8 bases identical to TRBD2. The CDR3 totals 15 residues. Germline CDR1 and CDR2: MDHEN and SYDVKM. The V gene end was trimmed by 6 bases and the J gene end by 4 bases; junction bases not matched to a gene: 11. This chain's CDR3 is CASSEVSGTLYEQYF. The DNA for the CDR3 is TGTGCCAGCAGCGAAGTTAGCGGGACCCTTTACGAGCAGTACTTC.